Following are 7 T cell receptor beta chains from one sample sequenced in a study of OX40 agonist ivuxolimab in advanced cancers. Sequenced by immunoSEQ multiplex PCR; TCRdb stores in-frame clones only, minus some. The sample lists about 20,000 clones; roughly 81% were seen once. The material was CD4+ or CD8+ T cells sorted from blood, obtained in a trial of the OX40 agonist ivuxolimab. Source of these receptors: an adult with an advanced solid tumor such as melanoma, head and neck, liver or kidney cancer.

This clone has a single count. The genes are TRBV19 and TRBJ1-1; weak D call: TRBD1 (6 bases). V shed 1 base and J shed 5 bases, with 11 bases lying between them. Germline V gives CDR1 LNHDA, CDR2 SQIVND (reference sequence). The length of the CDR3 is 14 residues. The CDR3 is CASSIGQGMTEAFF. CDR3 DNA: TGTGCCAGTAGTATAGGGCAGGGGATGACTGAAGCTTTCTTT.

This chain links TRBV27 with TRBJ1-2; D unclear. The CDR3 length is 12 residues. The germline gives CDR1 MNHEY, CDR2 SMNVEV (reference sequence). Trimming removed 6 bases from V and 6 bases from J, with 11 bases in between. The CDR3 DNA reads as TGTGCCAGCAGATCTCAGCGGGATGGCTACACCTTC. It encodes CASRSQRDGYTF.

The gene calls are TRBV14 and TRBJ2-1; 7 bases line up with TRBD1. The CDR3 is made up of 16 amino acids. From germline, CDR1 is SGHDN and CDR2 FVKESK. The trim removed 4 bases at V and 7 bases at J, leaving 13 bases unmatched. The CDR3 loop reads CASSPYTGVARNEQFF. In DNA, the CDR3 is TGTGCCAGCAGCCCATATACAGGGGTAGCTCGTAATGAGCAGTTCTTC.

V gene TRBV27 combines with J gene TRBJ2-3; the match to TRBD1 covers 10 bases. The CDR3 totals 14 residues. Germline CDR1 MNHEY, CDR2 SMNVEV (reference sequence). Losses at the gene ends were 5 bases for V and 5 bases for J; bases not matched to a gene: 4. As DNA, the CDR3 is TGTGCCAGCAGTCCGGGACAGGGGATAGATACGCAGTATTTT. Encoded protein: CASSPGQGIDTQYF.

The chain joins TRBV7-3 to TRBJ2-7, with D perhaps matching TRBD1 (5 bases). This CDR3 contains 13 residues. Germline CDR1 SGHTA, CDR2 FQGTGA. Trimming left V 3 bases short and J 5 bases short, with 11 bases between. In nucleotides, the CDR3 is TGTGCCAGCAGCTTTAGCACGGACAACGAGCAGTACTTC. Amino acids: CASSFSTDNEQYF. Full variable domain (missing parts from reference TRBV7-3 and TRBJ2-7): GAGVSQTPSNKVTEKGKYVELRCDPISGHTALYWYRQSLGQGPEFLIYFQGTGAADDSGLPNDRFFAVRPEGSVSTLKIQRTERGDSAVYLCASSFSTDNEQYFGPGTRLTVT.

The chain uses TRBV7-2 and TRBJ2-7, with D possibly TRBD1 on 6 matching bases. The V end was cut by 2 bases, the J end by 3 bases, with 11 bases between. This CDR3 contains 14 residues. Germline V gene data show CDR1 as SGHTA and CDR2 as FQGNSA. CDR3 DNA: TGTGCCAGCAGCTTACAGGGGTTCAGCTACGAGCAGTACTTC. It translates to CASSLQGFSYEQYF.

The V and J genes are TRBV9 and TRBJ2-1, with D possibly matching TRBD1 (6 bases). CDR3 size: 16 residues. The germline V gene has CDR1 SGDLS and CDR2 YYNGEE. V lost 4 bases and J 3 bases, leaving 17 bases between the germline ends. CDR3 bases: TGTGCCAGCAGCTATACTAGACAGGTGATCTACAATGAGCAGTTCTTC. Protein product: CASSYTRQVIYNEQFF.